One and the same sample provided the 25 T cell receptor beta chains below, sequenced in a study of technical replicates of blood from a few donors. Clones were read by immunoSEQ multiplex PCR, and TCRdb kept only the in-frame ones, dropping some. The sample records around 85,000 clones, roughly 94% being singletons. The sequencing input was T cells isolated from PBMCs. The receptor source for this set is a human donor in good health.

This chain links TRBV18 with TRBJ2-7, with a possible D match to TRBD2 (6 bases). Trimming left V 1 base short and J 1 base short, with 11 bases between. This CDR3 comprises 15 residues. Looked up from germline, CDR1 is KGHSH and CDR2 is LQKENI. CDR3 in amino acids: CASSPRGVRSYEQYF. The DNA of the CDR3 is TGTGCCAGCTCACCACGGGGGGTAAGGTCCTACGAGCAGTACTTC.

This chain connects TRBV6-6 to TRBJ2-2; 7 positions agree with TRBD2. Germline CDR1 and CDR2: MNHNY and SVGAGI (reference sequence). This CDR3 has 14 amino acids. V lost 7 bases and J lost 5; bases outside the gene matches: 7. CDR3 sequence reads: CASTKGLSTGELFF. CDR3 DNA: TGTGCCAGCACCAAGGGACTATCAACCGGGGAGCTGTTTTTT.

This clone was counted a few times. The V gene is TRBV6-5, the J gene TRBJ2-5; 7 bases map to TRBD1. The length of the CDR3 is 15 residues. V dropped 7 bases and J dropped 5; count of bases not matched to a gene: 13. CDR1 and CDR2 (germline): MNHEY, SVGAGI. The CDR3 here is CASIPSRGSGETQYF. Written as DNA, the CDR3 is TGTGCCAGCATTCCCTCCAGGGGGTCAGGGGAGACCCAGTACTTC.

The rearrangement joins TRBV5-4 to TRBJ2-1; D possibly corresponds to TRBD2 (6 bases). The CDR3 is 15 residues long. Trimming stripped 0 bases from V and 4 bases from J, with 11 bases between. Per germline, CDR1 SGHNT and CDR2 YYREEE (reference sequence). CDR3 region: CASSLDRTTYNEQFF. The CDR3 DNA follows: TGTGCCAGCAGCTTGGACAGGACTACATACAATGAGCAGTTCTTC.

V usage is TRBV27 and J usage is TRBJ1-5; D not certain. Germline V gene lookup returns CDR1 MNHEY and CDR2 SMNVEV (reference sequence). The CDR3 runs to 16 residues. V lost 3 bases, J lost 2 bases, and 14 bases lay in between. This CDR3 reads CASSLAGYNGNQPQHF. The CDR3 DNA sequence: TGTGCCAGCAGTTTGGCGGGGTATAACGGCAATCAGCCCCAGCATTTT.

This chain connects TRBV7-6 to TRBJ2-7, with TRBD2 identical over 8 bases. Per the germline V gene, CDR1 is SGHVS and CDR2 is FNYEAQ. CDR3 length: 14 amino acids. The V segment lost 1 base and the J segment 7 bases; nucleotides outside the gene matches: 6. The CDR3 loop is CASSLVAGRGEQYF. The CDR3 DNA reads as TGTGCCAGCAGCTTAGTAGCGGGGCGGGGGGAGCAGTACTTC.

This clone is a singleton in its sample. The V and J genes are TRBV27 and TRBJ2-3; TRBD1 matches at 10 bases. The germline CDR1 and CDR2 sequences are MNHEY and SMNVEV (reference sequence). The CDR3 sequence is 19 residues long. After removal of 4 bases from V and 6 bases from J, the junction contained 19 bases not matched to a gene. The CDR3 loop is CASSSQRLGQGVDPDTQYF. CDR3 coding DNA: TGTGCCAGCAGTTCACAGCGACTAGGACAGGGGGTAGACCCGGATACGCAGTATTTT.

The gene calls are TRBV4-1 and TRBJ1-4, with D unclear. V lost 3 bases and J lost 5, with 7 bases in between. Germline CDR1 and CDR2: MGHRA and YSYEKL. The CDR3 has 13 residues. The CDR3 is CASSQDYNEKLFF. CDR3 DNA: TGCGCCAGCAGCCAGGACTACAATGAAAAACTGTTTTTT.

This clone came up once. This chain joins TRBV2 and TRBJ2-1; D is possibly TRBD2 (6 bases). The germline CDR1 and CDR2 sequences are SNHLY and FYNNEI. The V and J ends lost 0 bases and 0 bases respectively, with 6 bases between them. This CDR3 contains 15 residues. DNA for the CDR3: TGTGCCAGCAGTGAAGCCGGGAGCTCCTACAATGAGCAGTTCTTC. Encoded protein: CASSEAGSSYNEQFF.

This chain joins TRBV27 and TRBJ2-1; 7 bases match TRBD1. The CDR3 is 12 amino acids. Germline CDR1 and CDR2: MNHEY and SMNVEV (reference sequence). Trimming cost V 8 bases and J 12 bases; bases outside gene matches: 10. The CDR3 bases are TGTGCCAGCGGATACCTGAACAGGGGGCAGTTCTTC. Translation gives CASGYLNRGQFF.

This sequence joins TRBV7-9 and TRBJ2-1, with 9 bases identical to TRBD2. J lost 9 bases, V lost 4 bases, and 10 bases had no gene match. The CDR3 sequence is 15 residues long. Germline V gene data show CDR1 as SEHNR and CDR2 as FQNEAQ (reference sequence). CDR3 sequence (DNA): TGTGCCAGCAGCTCCTTTAGCGGGAGCATTCTTGAGCAGTTCTTC. Translation gives CASSSFSGSILEQFF.

The V gene is TRBV6-5, the J gene TRBJ1-1, with TRBD1 matching over 7 bases. CDR3 length: 13 residues. Germline V gene data show CDR1 as MNHEY and CDR2 as SVGAGI. Unmatched junction bases numbered 7, after V lost 8 bases and J lost 4 bases. The CDR3 sequence: CASEKTGRTEAFF. The CDR3 DNA sequence: TGTGCCAGCGAAAAGACAGGGCGCACTGAAGCTTTCTTT.

The chain carries TRBV2 and TRBJ1-2; 11 bases line up with TRBD1. The CDR3 loop spans 15 amino acids. CDR1 and CDR2 from the germline V gene are SNHLY and FYNNEI. V shed 6 bases and J 0 bases; nucleotides not matched to a gene: 3. CDR3 region: CASRDRGPPNYGYTF. CDR3 coding DNA: TGTGCCAGCAGGGACAGGGGGCCCCCTAACTATGGCTACACCTTC.

CDR3 residues: CATNNRDRGAQPQHF. The CDR3 bases are TGTGCCACCAATAACCGGGACAGGGGGGCTCAGCCCCAGCATTTT. The rearrangement uses TRBV19 and TRBJ1-5, with 11 bases aligning to TRBD1. The CDR3 sequence is 15 residues long. Trimming took 10 bases from V and 6 from J; bases not matched to a gene: 11. From germline, CDR1 is LNHDA and CDR2 SQIVND (reference sequence).

This chain joins TRBV5-4 and TRBJ1-2; D possibly corresponds to TRBD1 (5 bases). The ends were cut back, 1 base at V and 1 base at J, with 11 bases in the middle. The CDR3 runs to 15 residues. From germline, CDR1 is SGHNT and CDR2 YYREEE (reference sequence). The DNA of the CDR3 is TGTGCCAGCAGCTTGAACAGACAGTATAACTATGGCTACACCTTC. Translated: CASSLNRQYNYGYTF.

The V call is TRBV28, the J call TRBJ2-7; possible D gene TRBD2, 5 bases. There are 15 residues in the CDR3. With 2 bases removed from V and 0 bases from J, the gap between germline ends came to 11 bases. Germline CDR1 and CDR2: MDHEN and SYDVKM. CDR3 sequence reads: CASSLLLGSSYEQYF. In DNA, the CDR3 is TGTGCCAGCAGTTTACTCTTAGGGAGCTCCTACGAGCAGTACTTC.

The V gene is TRBV19, the J gene TRBJ1-2; TRBD1 might be the D (5 bases). Trimming cost V 5 bases and J 2 bases, with 18 bases left between them. The CDR3 loop spans 16 amino acids. Per germline, CDR1 LNHDA and CDR2 SQIVND (reference sequence). For the CDR3, the DNA is TGTGCCAGTAGTCGGGACGGGCAGGGAGGGAACTATGGCTACACCTTC. Its translation: CASSRDGQGGNYGYTF.

The chain has TRBV6-5 and TRBJ1-3, with 8 bases matching TRBD1. Trimming took 0 bases from V and 2 from J; bases not matched to a gene: 3. This CDR3 is 16 amino acids long. Germline V gives CDR1 MNHEY, CDR2 SVGAGI. The CDR3 region has the DNA TGTGCCAGCAGTTACTCGACAGGGGCGGCTGGAAACACCATATATTTT. This sequence encodes CASSYSTGAAGNTIYF.

The V call is TRBV2, the J call TRBJ2-3, with D tentatively TRBD2 (5 bases). The CDR3 has 18 residues. CDR1 is SNHLY and CDR2 is FYNNEI in the germline V gene. Trimming stripped 2 bases from V and 4 bases from J, with 22 bases between. The CDR3 protein is CASSERPLGVKKADTQYF. Written as DNA, the CDR3 is TGTGCCAGCAGTGAAAGGCCTCTCGGGGTTAAGAAAGCAGATACGCAGTATTTT.

The J gene is TRBJ2-7, the V gene TRBV4-2; 15 bases are a match to TRBD2. The V segment lost 3 bases and the J segment 3 bases; nucleotides outside the gene matches: 9. The CDR3 contains 18 residues. The V gene's germline CDR1 is LGHNA and CDR2 YNFKEQ. The CDR3 DNA follows: TGTGCCAGCAGCCATCCCGGGACTAGCGGGGGGAGGTTCTACGAGCAGTACTTC. Residues: CASSHPGTSGGRFYEQYF.

The chain couples TRBV7-9 to TRBJ1-1; D call uncertain. Trimming left V 2 bases short and J 7 bases short, with 11 bases between. Germline values: CDR1 SEHNR, CDR2 FQNEAQ (reference sequence). The CDR3 is 13 residues long. This CDR3 reads CASSLLDGSEAFF. The CDR3 DNA reads TGTGCCAGCAGCTTATTAGACGGGAGTGAAGCTTTCTTT.

The V call is TRBV9, the J call TRBJ2-2; 15 nucleotides agree with TRBD2. Germline V lookup: CDR1 SGDLS, CDR2 YYNGEE. The CDR3 length is 16 residues. V gave up 4 bases and J gave up 7 bases; unmatched junction bases: 5. This CDR3 is CASSQGLAGGYGELFF. CDR3 in DNA: TGTGCCAGCAGCCAGGGACTAGCGGGGGGTTACGGGGAGCTGTTTTTT.

This sequence joins TRBV27 and TRBJ2-1, with 11 nucleotides matching TRBD2. The CDR3 contains 15 residues. Germline CDR1 reads MNHEY; CDR2 reads SMNVEV (reference sequence). V was clipped by 4 bases and J by 4 bases; unmatched bases: 3. DNA of the CDR3: TGTGCCAGCAGTTCTGGGACTAGCGGATACAATGAGCAGTTCTTC. Translation: CASSSGTSGYNEQFF.

CDR3 sequence: CASRHRDSVWTF. CDR3 coding DNA: TGTGCCAGCAGACACCGGGACAGCGTATGGACCTTC. The chain links TRBV27 to TRBJ1-2; 7 bases are shared with TRBD1. V trimming: 6 bases; J trimming: 14 bases; junction bases outside the gene matches: 12. The CDR3 length is 12 residues. Germline V gene sequence: CDR1 MNHEY, CDR2 SMNVEV (reference sequence).

The chain couples TRBV5-4 to TRBJ2-7; 11 bases agree with TRBD2. Germline loops: CDR1 SGHNT, CDR2 YYREEE (reference sequence). CDR3 size: 15 residues. J lost 4 bases, V lost 4 bases, and 7 bases had no gene match. The DNA of the CDR3 is TGTGCCAGCAGCGCCTCGACTAGCGGGAATTACGAGCAGTACTTC. Its translation: CASSASTSGNYEQYF.